The rows below give T cell receptor beta chains drawn from one sample of a study of regulatory T cells in long-lasting Graves disease. TCRdb called the multiplex PCR reads again in MiXCR, with one record for every CDR3 protein. Of approximately 500,000 distinct CDR3 sequences in the sample, under 25% were seen once. Source: peripheral blood mononuclear cells (PBMCs), taken when the disease was refractory, from a patient treated with antithyroid drugs. The receptors originated from a female donor with Graves disease. Both conserved end residues are part of each CDR3. D genes are given only for firm matches. Some rows have no size entry. The others give once, few or many, or a class for an expanded clone.

j_gene: TRBJ1-2; v_gene: TRBV19; len: 16; d_gene: TRBD1; abundance: -; CDR3aa: CASSFSGTGGAYGYTF; CDR3nt: TGTGCCAGTAGTTTCTCCGGGACAGGGGGCGCCTATGGCTACACCTTC
j_gene: TRBJ1-1; v_gene: TRBV7-9; len: 16; d_gene: -; abundance: few; CDR3aa: CASSLGNDLLNTEAFF; CDR3nt: TGTGCCAGCAGCTTAGGAAACGACCTATTGAACACTGAAGCTTTCTTT
j_gene: TRBJ2-5; v_gene: TRBV20-1; len: 16; d_gene: -; abundance: few; CDR3aa: CSAYLQGRLRTETQYF; CDR3nt: TGCAGTGCTTACCTCCAGGGCCGACTTCGTACAGAGACCCAGTACTTC
j_gene: TRBJ1-4; v_gene: TRBV3-1; len: 12; d_gene: -; abundance: many; CDR3aa: CASSQANEKLFF; CDR3nt: TGTGCCAGCAGCCAGGCGAATGAAAAACTGTTTTTT
j_gene: TRBJ2-1; v_gene: TRBV20-1; len: 14; d_gene: -; abundance: few; CDR3aa: CSPSLGAFYNEQFF; CDR3nt: TGCAGCCCATCGTTAGGGGCCTTCTACAATGAGCAGTTCTTC
j_gene: TRBJ1-2; v_gene: TRBV6-5; len: 16; d_gene: -; abundance: many; CDR3aa: CASSYSTAQGSYGYTF; CDR3nt: TGTGCCAGCAGTTACTCGACGGCCCAGGGCAGCTATGGCTACACCTTC
j_gene: TRBJ1-2; v_gene: TRBV7-2; len: 14; d_gene: -; abundance: many; CDR3aa: CASSSGLGDYGYTF; CDR3nt: TGTGCCAGCAGCTCAGGGCTGGGGGACTATGGCTACACCTTC
j_gene: TRBJ1-1; v_gene: TRBV3-1; len: 17; d_gene: -; abundance: many; CDR3aa: CASSQAVWGHPDTEAFF; CDR3nt: TGTGCCAGCAGCCAAGCTGTTTGGGGCCATCCAGACACTGAAGCTTTCTTT
j_gene: TRBJ1-2; v_gene: TRBV24-1; len: 14; d_gene: -; abundance: many; CDR3aa: CATSPRVGLEGYTF; CDR3nt: TGTGCCACCAGTCCCAGAGTGGGGCTAGAGGGCTACACCTTC
j_gene: TRBJ2-2; v_gene: TRBV7-9; len: 16; d_gene: TRBD2; abundance: -; CDR3aa: CASSRSGRALNGELFF; CDR3nt: TGTGCCAGCAGCCGGAGCGGGAGGGCCCTGAACGGGGAGCTGTTTTTT
j_gene: TRBJ2-1; v_gene: TRBV6-2/TRBV6-3; len: 13; d_gene: TRBD2; abundance: -; CDR3aa: CASSYSGEGEQFF; CDR3nt: TGTGCCAGCAGTTACTCAGGGGAGGGGGAGCAGTTCTTC
j_gene: TRBJ2-7; v_gene: TRBV20-1; len: 14; d_gene: -; abundance: many; CDR3aa: CSARGPAGSYEQYF; CDR3nt: TGCAGTGCGAGAGGACCGGCGGGGTCCTACGAGCAGTACTTC
j_gene: TRBJ1-1; v_gene: TRBV4-1; len: 14; d_gene: TRBD1; abundance: -; CDR3aa: CASSHRQGNTEAFF; CDR3nt: TGCGCCAGCAGCCACCGACAGGGCAACACTGAAGCTTTCTTT
j_gene: TRBJ2-6; v_gene: TRBV19; len: 14; d_gene: TRBD1; abundance: few; CDR3aa: CATKGAGGANVLTF; CDR3nt: TGTGCCACCAAGGGGGCAGGCGGGGCCAACGTCCTGACTTTC
j_gene: TRBJ2-2; v_gene: TRBV19; len: 13; d_gene: -; abundance: -; CDR3aa: CATSGQVTGELFF; CDR3nt: TGTGCCACCTCCGGGCAAGTCACCGGGGAGCTGTTTTTT
j_gene: TRBJ1-2; v_gene: TRBV5-8; len: 15; d_gene: -; abundance: many; CDR3aa: CASSLVGQLLYGYTF; CDR3nt: TGTGCCAGCAGCTTGGTAGGACAGCTCCTCTATGGCTACACCTTC
j_gene: TRBJ2-7; v_gene: TRBV4-2; len: 14; d_gene: TRBD1; abundance: few; CDR3aa: CASSQWTGYHEQYF; CDR3nt: TGTGCCAGCAGCCAGTGGACAGGGTACCACGAGCAGTACTTC
j_gene: TRBJ2-2; v_gene: TRBV28; len: 14; d_gene: -; abundance: many; CDR3aa: CASSLSGTTGELFF; CDR3nt: TGTGCCAGCAGTTTAAGCGGGACAACCGGGGAGCTGTTTTTT
j_gene: TRBJ2-1; v_gene: TRBV24-1; len: 14; d_gene: -; abundance: -; CDR3aa: CATSDLPTFLGQFF; CDR3nt: TGTGCCACCAGTGATCTTCCCACATTTTTGGGGCAGTTCTTC
j_gene: TRBJ1-2; v_gene: TRBV9; len: 16; d_gene: TRBD1; abundance: many; CDR3aa: CASSVGQGSANYGYTF; CDR3nt: TGTGCCAGCAGCGTAGGACAGGGCTCAGCTAACTATGGCTACACCTTC
j_gene: TRBJ1-2; v_gene: TRBV10-1; len: 16; d_gene: TRBD1; abundance: few; CDR3aa: CARILDRMIVVRGYTF; CDR3nt: TGCGCCAGGATATTGGACAGGATGATAGTAGTGCGCGGCTACACCTTC
j_gene: TRBJ2-7; v_gene: TRBV30; len: 14; d_gene: -; abundance: few; CDR3aa: CAASAAYKAYEQYF; CDR3nt: TGTGCCGCTAGCGCGGCGTATAAGGCCTACGAGCAGTACTTC
j_gene: TRBJ2-7; v_gene: TRBV20-1; len: 15; d_gene: TRBD2; abundance: once; CDR3aa: CSARALAGSSYEQYF; CDR3nt: TGCAGTGCTAGAGCCCTAGCGGGGAGCTCCTACGAGCAGTACTTC
j_gene: TRBJ1-1; v_gene: TRBV19; len: 14; d_gene: -; abundance: few; CDR3aa: CASERDSSDTEAFF; CDR3nt: TGTGCCAGCGAGCGAGACAGTTCAGACACTGAAGCTTTCTTT
j_gene: TRBJ1-2; v_gene: TRBV24-1; len: 14; d_gene: -; abundance: many; CDR3aa: CATSAGPPKGGYTF; CDR3nt: TGTGCCACCAGTGCCGGGCCGCCTAAAGGAGGCTACACCTTC
j_gene: TRBJ2-7; v_gene: TRBV29-1; len: 13; d_gene: -; abundance: -; CDR3aa: CGVQRANNYEQYF; CDR3nt: TGCGGCGTTCAGAGGGCCAACAACTACGAGCAGTACTTC
j_gene: TRBJ1-1; v_gene: TRBV29-1; len: 13; d_gene: TRBD1; abundance: many; CDR3aa: CSVDRGPDTEAFF; CDR3nt: TGCAGCGTTGACAGGGGGCCTGACACTGAAGCTTTCTTT
j_gene: TRBJ2-2; v_gene: TRBV7-3; len: 16; d_gene: TRBD1; abundance: many; CDR3aa: CASSETGGMDTGELFF; CDR3nt: TGTGCCAGCAGCGAGACAGGGGGAATGGACACCGGGGAGCTGTTTTTT